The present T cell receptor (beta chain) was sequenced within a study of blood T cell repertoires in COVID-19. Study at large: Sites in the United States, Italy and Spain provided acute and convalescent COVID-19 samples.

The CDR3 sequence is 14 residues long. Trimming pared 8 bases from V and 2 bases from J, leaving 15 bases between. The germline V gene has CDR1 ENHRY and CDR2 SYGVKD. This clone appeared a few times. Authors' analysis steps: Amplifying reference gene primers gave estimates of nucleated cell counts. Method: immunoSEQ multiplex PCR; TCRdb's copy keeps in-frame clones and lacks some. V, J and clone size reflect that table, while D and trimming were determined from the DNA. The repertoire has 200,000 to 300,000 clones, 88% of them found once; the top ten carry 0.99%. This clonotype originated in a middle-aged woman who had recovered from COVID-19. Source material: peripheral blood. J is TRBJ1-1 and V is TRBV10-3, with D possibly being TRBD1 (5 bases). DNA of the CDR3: TGTGCCATCGGGGGGAGCGAGAGAAACACTGAAGCTTTCTTT. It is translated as CAIGGSERNTEAFF.